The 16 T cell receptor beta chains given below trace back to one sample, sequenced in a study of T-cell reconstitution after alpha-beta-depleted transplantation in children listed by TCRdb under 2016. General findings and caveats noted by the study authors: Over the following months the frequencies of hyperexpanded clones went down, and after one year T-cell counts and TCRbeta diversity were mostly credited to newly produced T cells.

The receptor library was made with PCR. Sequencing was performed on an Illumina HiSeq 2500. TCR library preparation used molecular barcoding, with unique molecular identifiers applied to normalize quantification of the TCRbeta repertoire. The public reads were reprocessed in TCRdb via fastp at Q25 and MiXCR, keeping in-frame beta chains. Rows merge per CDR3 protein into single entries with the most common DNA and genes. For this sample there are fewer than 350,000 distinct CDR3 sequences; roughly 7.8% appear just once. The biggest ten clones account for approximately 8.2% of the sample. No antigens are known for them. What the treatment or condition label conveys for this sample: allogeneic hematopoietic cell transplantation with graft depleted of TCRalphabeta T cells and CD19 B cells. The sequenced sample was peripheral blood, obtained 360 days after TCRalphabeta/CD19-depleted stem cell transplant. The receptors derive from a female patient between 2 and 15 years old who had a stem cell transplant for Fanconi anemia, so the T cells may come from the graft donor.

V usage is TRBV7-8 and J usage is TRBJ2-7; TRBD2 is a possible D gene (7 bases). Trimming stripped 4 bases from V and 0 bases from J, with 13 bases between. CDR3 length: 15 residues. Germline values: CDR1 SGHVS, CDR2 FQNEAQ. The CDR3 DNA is TGTGCCAGCAGCTCAACGGGGGGCCACTCCTACGAGCAGTACTTC. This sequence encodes CASSSTGGHSYEQYF. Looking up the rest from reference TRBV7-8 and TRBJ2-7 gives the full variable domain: GAGVSQSPRYKVAKRGQDVALRCDPISGHVSLFWYQQALGQGPEFLTYFQNEAQLDKSGLPSDRFFAERPEGSVSTLKIQRTQQEDSAVYLCASSSTGGHSYEQYFGPGTRLTVT.

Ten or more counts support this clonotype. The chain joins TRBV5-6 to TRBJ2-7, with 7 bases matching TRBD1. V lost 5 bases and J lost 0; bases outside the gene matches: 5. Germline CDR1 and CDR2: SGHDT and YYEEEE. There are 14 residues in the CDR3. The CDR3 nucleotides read TGTGCCAGCAGAGAGGGGGCCTTCTCCTACGAGCAGTACTTC. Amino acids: CASREGAFSYEQYF.

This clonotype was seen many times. The CDR3 region is CASRRDLTDTQYF. The CDR3 coding sequence is TGTGCCAGCAGACGGGACCTCACAGATACGCAGTATTTT. The chain carries TRBV28 and TRBJ2-3; either TRBD1 or TRBD2 may supply D (5 bases each). The CDR3 is made up of 13 amino acids. CDR1 is MDHEN and CDR2 is SYDVKM in the germline V gene. Deletions cut 6 bases from V and 2 bases from J, with 9 bases between.

The CDR3 loop is CASSRGLAGPYEQYF. Here the CDR3 DNA reads TGTGCCAGCAGTCGGGGACTAGCGGGACCCTACGAGCAGTACTTC. The chain carries TRBV12-3 or TRBV12-4 and TRBJ2-7; 13 nucleotides match TRBD2. CDR3 length equals 15 residues. Trimming at V came to 5 bases and at J to 2 bases, leaving 3 bases not matched to a gene.

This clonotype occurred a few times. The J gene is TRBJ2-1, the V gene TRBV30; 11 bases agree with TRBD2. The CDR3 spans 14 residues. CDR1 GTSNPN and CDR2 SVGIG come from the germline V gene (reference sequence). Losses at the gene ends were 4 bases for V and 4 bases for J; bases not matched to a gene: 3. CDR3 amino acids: CAWTRTSGYNEQFF. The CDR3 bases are TGTGCCTGGACCCGGACTAGCGGGTACAATGAGCAGTTCTTC. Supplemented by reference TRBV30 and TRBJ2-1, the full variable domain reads SQTIHQWPATLVQPVGSPLSLECTVEGTSNPNLYWYRQAAGRGLQLLFYSVGIGQISSEVPQNLSASRPQDRQFILSSKKLLLSDSGFYLCAWTRTSGYNEQFFGPGTRLTVL.

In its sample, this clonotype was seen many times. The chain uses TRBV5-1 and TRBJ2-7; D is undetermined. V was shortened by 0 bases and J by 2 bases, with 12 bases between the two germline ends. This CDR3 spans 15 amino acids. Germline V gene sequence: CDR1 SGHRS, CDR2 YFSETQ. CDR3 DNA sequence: TGCGCCAGCAGCTTGGCGGTTAGCCCTACCTACGAGCAGTACTTC. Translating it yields CASSLAVSPTYEQYF.

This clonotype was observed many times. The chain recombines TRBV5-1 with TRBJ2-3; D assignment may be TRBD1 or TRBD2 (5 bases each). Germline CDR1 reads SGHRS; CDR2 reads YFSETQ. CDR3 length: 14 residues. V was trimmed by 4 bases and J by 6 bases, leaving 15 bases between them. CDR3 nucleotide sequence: TGCGCCAGCAGCCGTTGGGGGTCGGATGATACGCAGTATTTT. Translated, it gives CASSRWGSDDTQYF. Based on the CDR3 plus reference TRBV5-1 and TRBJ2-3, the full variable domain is KAGVTQTPRYLIKTRGQQVTLSCSPISGHRSVSWYQQTPGQGLQFLFEYFSETQRNKGNFPGRFSGRQFSNSRSEMNVSTLELGDSALYLCASSRWGSDDTQYFGPGTRLTVL.

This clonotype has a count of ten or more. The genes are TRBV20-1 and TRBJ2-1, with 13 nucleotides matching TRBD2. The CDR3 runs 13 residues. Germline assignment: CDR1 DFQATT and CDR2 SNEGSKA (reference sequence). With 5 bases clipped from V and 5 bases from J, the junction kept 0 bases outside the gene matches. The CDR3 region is CSAGTSGDNEQFF. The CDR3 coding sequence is TGCAGTGCTGGGACTAGCGGGGACAATGAGCAGTTCTTC.

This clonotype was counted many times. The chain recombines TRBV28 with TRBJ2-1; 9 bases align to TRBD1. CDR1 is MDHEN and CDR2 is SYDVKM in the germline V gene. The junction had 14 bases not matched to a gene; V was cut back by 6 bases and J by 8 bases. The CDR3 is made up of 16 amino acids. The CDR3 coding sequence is TGTGCCAGCAGCCAAGCCCTTCTCCGGACAGGGGATGAGCAGTTCTTC. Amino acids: CASSQALLRTGDEQFF. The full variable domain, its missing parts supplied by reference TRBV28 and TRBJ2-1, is DVKVTQSSRYLVKRTGEKVFLECVQDMDHENMFWYRQDPGLGLRLIYFSYDVKMKEKGDIPEGYSVSREKKERFSLILESASTNQTSMYLCASSQALLRTGDEQFFGPGTRLTVL.

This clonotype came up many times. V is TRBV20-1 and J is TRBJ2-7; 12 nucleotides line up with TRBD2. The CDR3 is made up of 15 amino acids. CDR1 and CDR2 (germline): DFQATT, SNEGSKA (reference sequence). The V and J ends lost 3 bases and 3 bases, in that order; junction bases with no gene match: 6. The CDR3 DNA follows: TGCAGTGCTAGCCCTACACTAGCGGGGGGCTACGAGCAGTACTTC. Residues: CSASPTLAGGYEQYF.

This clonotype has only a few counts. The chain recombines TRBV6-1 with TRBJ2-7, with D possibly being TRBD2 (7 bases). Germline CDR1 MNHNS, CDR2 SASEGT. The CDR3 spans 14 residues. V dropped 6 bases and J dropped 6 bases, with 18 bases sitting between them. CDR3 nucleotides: TGTGCCAGCAGCCCCGGGGGGCAGTTTTTCGAGCAGTACTTC. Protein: CASSPGGQFFEQYF.

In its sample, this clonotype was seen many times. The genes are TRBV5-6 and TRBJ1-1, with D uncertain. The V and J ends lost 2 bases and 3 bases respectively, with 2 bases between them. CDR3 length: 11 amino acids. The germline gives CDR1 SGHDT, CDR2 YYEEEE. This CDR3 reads CASSFHTEAFF. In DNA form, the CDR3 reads TGTGCCAGCAGCTTCCACACTGAAGCTTTCTTT.

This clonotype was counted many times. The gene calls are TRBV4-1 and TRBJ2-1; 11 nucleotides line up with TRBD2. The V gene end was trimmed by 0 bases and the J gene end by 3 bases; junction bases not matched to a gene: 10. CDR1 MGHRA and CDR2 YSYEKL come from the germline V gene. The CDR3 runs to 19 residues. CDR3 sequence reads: CASSQELAGEGLFYNEQFF. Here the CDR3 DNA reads TGCGCCAGCAGCCAAGAACTAGCGGGAGAGGGACTATTCTACAATGAGCAGTTCTTC.

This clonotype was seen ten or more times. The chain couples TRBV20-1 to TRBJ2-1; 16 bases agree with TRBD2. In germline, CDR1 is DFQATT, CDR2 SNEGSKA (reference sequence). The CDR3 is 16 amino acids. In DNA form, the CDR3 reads TGCAGCCCGGGACTAGCGGGAGGGATATCGTTCAATGAGCAGTTCTTC. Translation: CSPGLAGGISFNEQFF.

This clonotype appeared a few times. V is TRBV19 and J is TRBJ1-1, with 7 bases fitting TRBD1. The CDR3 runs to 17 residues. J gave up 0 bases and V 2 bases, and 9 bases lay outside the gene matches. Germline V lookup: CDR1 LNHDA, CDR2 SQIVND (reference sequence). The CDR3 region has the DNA TGTGCCAGTAGTATAATCCCCGGGACAGTTATGAACACTGAAGCTTTCTTT. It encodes CASSIIPGTVMNTEAFF.

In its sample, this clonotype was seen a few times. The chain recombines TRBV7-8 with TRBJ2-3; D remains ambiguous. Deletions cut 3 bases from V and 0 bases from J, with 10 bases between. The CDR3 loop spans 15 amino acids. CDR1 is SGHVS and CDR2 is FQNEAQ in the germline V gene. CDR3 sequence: CASSLLTLSTDTQYF. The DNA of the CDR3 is TGTGCCAGCAGCTTGTTGACTCTGAGCACAGATACGCAGTATTTT.